Presented here are 22 T cell receptor beta chains from one specimen sequenced in a study of spatial heterogeneity in lung cancer. TCRdb called the 5' RACE reads again in MiXCR, with one record for every CDR3 protein. There are a few thousand distinct CDR3 sequences in the sample; less than 2% occur only once, and about 20% lies in the top ten. Sample time point: sample taken at primary tumor resection. The sample consisted of normal lung tissue next to the tumor, taken at surgery. These receptors were taken from a male donor with early-stage non-small cell lung cancer.

In its sample, this clonotype ranks as medium-sized. The V and J genes are TRBV20-1 and TRBJ1-4, with 8 bases lining up with TRBD1. Germline CDR1 DFQATT, CDR2 SNEGSKA (reference sequence). Trimming at V came to 5 bases and at J to 4 bases, leaving 12 bases not matched to a gene. This CDR3 is 16 amino acids long. The CDR3 DNA follows: TGCAGTGCTCCCGGCGGACAGGGCCTAATTAATGAAAAACTGTTTTTT. It translates to CSAPGGQGLINEKLFF.

This clonotype was seen a handful of times. A single base separates this from a much larger clone, so it may be a read error. The chain couples TRBV5-1 to TRBJ2-7, with 13 bases aligning to TRBD2. The CDR3 runs 17 residues. Germline CDR1 is SGHRS and CDR2 is YFSETQ. CDR3 protein: CASKWTSGGGPTYEQHF. The CDR3 coding sequence is TGCGCCAGCAAATGGACTAGCGGGGGCGGACCTACCTACGAGCAGCACTTC.

Sample share makes this clonotype medium-sized (0.01 to 0.1%). The rearrangement uses TRBV7-8 and TRBJ1-1, with D hard to call. Trimming cost V 2 bases and J 4 bases, with 14 bases left between them. This CDR3 contains 15 residues. CDR1 and CDR2 (germline): SGHVS, FQNEAQ. Here the CDR3 DNA reads TGTGCCAGCAGCTTACCCGGCCCGGGCAGCACTGAAGCTTTCTTT. It codes for CASSLPGPGSTEAFF.

This clonotype rates as medium-sized (0.01 to 0.1%). The rearrangement uses TRBV27 and TRBJ1-2; D call uncertain. Germline V gene sequence: CDR1 MNHEY, CDR2 SMNVEV (reference sequence). The CDR3 consists of 13 residues. The ends were cut back, 1 base at V and 5 bases at J, with 8 bases in the middle. For the CDR3, the DNA is TGTGCCAGCAGTTTATTTGGAGGATATGGCTACACCTTC. The encoded protein is CASSLFGGYGYTF.

This clonotype is labeled medium-sized (0.01 to 0.1%). This sequence joins TRBV10-3 and TRBJ1-5, with 9 bases fitting TRBD1. Germline assignment: CDR1 ENHRY and CDR2 SYGVKD. This CDR3 contains 14 residues. The junction had 8 bases not matched to a gene; V was cut back by 7 bases and J by 7 bases. As DNA, the CDR3 is TGTGCCATCAACGACAGGGGGAAGGACCAGCCCCAGCATTTT. It specifies CAINDRGKDQPQHF.

This clonotype was detected ten times or more. The V and J genes are TRBV7-2 and TRBJ2-5, with D perhaps matching TRBD1 or TRBD2 (7 bases each). Germline CDR1 SGHTA, CDR2 FQGNSA. This CDR3 contains 14 residues. Trimming pared 6 bases from V and 5 bases from J, leaving 16 bases between. CDR3 sequence (DNA): TGTGCCAGCAGACTCCAGGGGGGGGGCGAGACCCAGTACTTC. Translated: CASRLQGGGETQYF.

At least ten counts were recorded for this clonotype. V and J are TRBV11-3 and TRBJ2-7; D might be TRBD2 (6 bases). The CDR3 loop spans 12 amino acids. Trimming pared 4 bases from V and 4 bases from J, leaving 8 bases between. CDR1 is SGHNT, CDR2 YENEEA, per germline. DNA for the CDR3: TGTGCCAGCAGCTCCGGGGGTTACGAGCAGTACTTC. Its translation: CASSSGGYEQYF.

By its share, this clonotype is medium-sized (0.01 to 0.1%). This chain links TRBV12-3 or TRBV12-4 with TRBJ1-1, with TRBD1 as a possible D gene (5 bases). CDR3 length equals 20 residues. V dropped 3 bases and J dropped 3 bases, with 29 bases sitting between them. CDR3: CASSLKFRGTDGRGDTEAFF. The DNA of the CDR3 is TGTGCCAGCAGTTTGAAATTCCGGGGCACAGATGGAAGAGGTGACACTGAAGCTTTCTTT.

By frequency in the sample, this clonotype is medium-sized. The chain has TRBV29-1 and TRBJ2-3; D perhaps matches TRBD2 (5 bases). The CDR3 is made up of 14 amino acids. V lost 6 bases and J 2 bases, leaving 15 bases between the germline ends. Germline lookup yields CDR1 SQVTM and CDR2 ANQGSEA. The CDR3 protein is CSVETGMVTDTQYF. The CDR3 DNA reads as TGCAGCGTAGAGACGGGAATGGTCACAGATACGCAGTATTTT.

This clonotype was counted ten times or more. CDR3 loop: CASSSQADSTDTQYF. CDR3 bases: TGTGCCAGCAGCTCCCAGGCGGACAGCACAGATACGCAGTATTTT. V gene TRBV7-3 combines with J gene TRBJ2-3; no firm D call. V lost 4 bases and J 0 bases, leaving 11 bases between the germline ends. This CDR3 comprises 15 residues. CDR1 SGHTA and CDR2 FQGTGA come from the germline V gene.

This clonotype counts as medium-sized. The chain has TRBV19 and TRBJ2-6, with D perhaps matching TRBD1 (6 bases). Trimming removed 6 bases at V and 1 base at J, with 19 bases between. This CDR3 contains 18 residues. Germline assignment: CDR1 LNHDA and CDR2 SQIVND (reference sequence). DNA for the CDR3: TGTGCCAGTAGGCCCCCACAGGGTAGAGATTCTGGGGCCAACGTCCTGACTTTC. Residues: CASRPPQGRDSGANVLTF.

In this sample, this clonotype turned up many times. The chain uses TRBV5-1 and TRBJ2-7; TRBD1 is a possible D gene (5 bases). Germline V lookup: CDR1 SGHRS, CDR2 YFSETQ. V was pared by 4 bases and J by 6 bases, with 11 bases between. The CDR3 loop spans 12 amino acids. The CDR3 region is CASSPQGIEQYF. The CDR3 DNA is TGCGCCAGCAGCCCTCAGGGAATCGAGCAGTACTTC. Full variable domain (rest looked up from reference TRBV5-1 and TRBJ2-7): KAGVTQTPRYLIKTRGQQVTLSCSPISGHRSVSWYQQTPGQGLQFLFEYFSETQRNKGNFPGRFSGRQFSNSRSEMNVSTLELGDSALYLCASSPQGIEQYFGPGTRLTVT.

This clonotype is medium-sized (0.01 to 0.1%). The chain carries TRBV6-2 or TRBV6-3 and TRBJ1-1; D gene uncertain. The CDR3 covers 12 residues. Trimming stripped 0 bases from V and 3 bases from J, with 2 bases between. The germline V gene has CDR1 MNHEY and CDR2 SVGEGT. As DNA, the CDR3 is TGTGCCAGCAGTTACTCATACACTGAAGCTTTCTTT. Protein: CASSYSYTEAFF.

By its share, this clonotype is medium-sized. The chain uses TRBV2 and TRBJ2-5; 10 bases are a match to TRBD2. V lost 5 bases to trimming and J lost 4 bases; unmatched junction nucleotides: 7. CDR1 SNHLY and CDR2 FYNNEI come from the germline V gene. CDR3 length: 15 residues. For the CDR3, the DNA is TGTGCCAGCAGTCGGGAACAGCGGGGGGGAGAGACCCAGTACTTC. Protein: CASSREQRGGETQYF.

This clonotype was recorded many times. The V gene is TRBV28, the J gene TRBJ2-1; no definite D call. The CDR3 is 15 amino acids. V lost 4 bases and J 4 bases, leaving 14 bases between the germline ends. Germline V CDR1 and CDR2: MDHEN, SYDVKM. This chain's CDR3 is CASSSWGLGYNEQFF. CDR3 coding DNA: TGTGCCAGCAGTTCCTGGGGTCTGGGTTACAATGAGCAGTTCTTC.

The chain uses TRBV30 and TRBJ2-3; D could derive from TRBD1 or TRBD2 (6 bases each). V lost 2 bases and J lost 3, with 12 bases in between. The CDR3 runs to 14 residues. In germline, CDR1 is GTSNPN, CDR2 SVGIG (reference sequence). CDR3 amino acids: CAWSKGGSTDTQYF. The CDR3 nucleotides read TGTGCCTGGAGTAAGGGGGGTAGTACAGATACGCAGTATTTT.

In its sample, this clonotype ranks as medium-sized. The rearrangement joins TRBV20-1 to TRBJ2-1; D is perhaps TRBD2 (6 bases). V lost 1 base to trimming and J lost 5 bases, with 15 bases between them. Germline loops: CDR1 DFQATT, CDR2 SNEGSKA (reference sequence). There are 15 residues in the CDR3. In DNA form, the CDR3 reads TGCAGTGCTAGAGTGAGGAGGGAATCCAACAATGAGCAGTTCTTC. This sequence encodes CSARVRRESNNEQFF.

By share of the sample, this clonotype is medium-sized. A much larger clone sits a single nucleotide away, making a read error possible. V gene TRBV13 combines with J gene TRBJ2-1, with TRBD1 identical over 10 bases. Trimming at V came to 6 bases and at J to 9 bases, leaving 8 bases not matched to a gene. In germline, CDR1 is PRHDT, CDR2 FYEKMQ (reference sequence). CDR3 size: 14 residues. This CDR3 is CASSIGQGGGEQFF. The CDR3 DNA is TGTGCCAGCAGTATAGGACAGGGGGGAGGTGAGCAGTTCTTC.

This clonotype is medium-sized by share. This chain uses TRBV5-8 with TRBJ1-1, with D possibly being TRBD1 (6 bases). The CDR3 runs 16 residues. V lost 2 bases to trimming and J lost 4 bases, with 18 bases between them. In germline, CDR1 is SGHTS, CDR2 YDEGEE. The CDR3 spells CASSFNLGGKGTEAFF. The CDR3 DNA is TGTGCCAGCAGCTTTAATCTCGGGGGCAAGGGCACTGAAGCTTTCTTT. Combining the CDR3 with reference TRBV5-8 and TRBJ1-1 gives the whole variable domain EAGVTQSPTHLIKTRGQQATLRCSPISGHTSVYWYQQALGLGLQFLLWYDEGEERNRGNFPPRFSGRQFPNYSSELNVNALELEDSALYLCASSFNLGGKGTEAFFGQGTRLTVV.

By share, this clonotype counts as medium-sized (0.01 to 0.1%). The chain combines TRBV12-3 or TRBV12-4 with TRBJ2-1; a possible D gene is TRBD2 (6 bases). The CDR3 has 12 amino acids. V dropped 5 bases and J dropped 10 bases, with 12 bases sitting between them. The CDR3 spells CASSLPGGEQFF. DNA of the CDR3: TGTGCCAGCAGTCTCCCCGGGGGAGAGCAGTTCTTC.

The sample holds many counts of this clonotype. The V gene is TRBV5-1, the J gene TRBJ2-1; 9 bases are a match to TRBD1. CDR1 SGHRS and CDR2 YFSETQ come from the germline V gene. V trimming: 4 bases; J trimming: 6 bases; junction bases outside the gene matches: 5. The CDR3 contains 14 residues. CDR3 protein: CASSLDRGGNEQFF. CDR3 sequence (DNA): TGCGCCAGCAGCCTGGACAGGGGAGGCAATGAGCAGTTCTTC.

This clonotype was recorded at least ten times. V and J are TRBV12-3 or TRBV12-4 and TRBJ2-5; TRBD1 might be the D (6 bases). The CDR3 is 14 amino acids. V was cut by 5 bases and J by 5 bases, with 15 bases left in between. The CDR3 sequence is CASSPGQSLETQYF. CDR3 DNA: TGTGCCAGCAGTCCCGGACAGTCTTTGGAGACCCAGTACTTC.